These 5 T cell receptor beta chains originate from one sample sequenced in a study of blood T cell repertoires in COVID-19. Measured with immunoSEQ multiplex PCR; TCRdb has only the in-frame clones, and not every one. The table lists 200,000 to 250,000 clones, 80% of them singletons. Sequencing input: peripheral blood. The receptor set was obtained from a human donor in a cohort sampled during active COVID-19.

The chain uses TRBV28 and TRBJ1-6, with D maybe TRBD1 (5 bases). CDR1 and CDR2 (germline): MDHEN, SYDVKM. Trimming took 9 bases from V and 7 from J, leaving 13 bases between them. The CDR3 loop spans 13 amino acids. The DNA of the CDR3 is TGTGCCAGTCTGAGAAGGGGAAATTCACCCCTCCACTTT. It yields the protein CASLRRGNSPLHF.

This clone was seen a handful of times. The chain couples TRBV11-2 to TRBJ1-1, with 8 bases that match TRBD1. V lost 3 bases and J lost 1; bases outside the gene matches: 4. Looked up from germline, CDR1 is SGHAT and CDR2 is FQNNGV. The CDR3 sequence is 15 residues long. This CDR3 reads CASSFVRGRNTEAFF. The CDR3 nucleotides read TGTGCCAGCAGCTTTGTCAGGGGGCGGAACACTGAAGCTTTCTTT.

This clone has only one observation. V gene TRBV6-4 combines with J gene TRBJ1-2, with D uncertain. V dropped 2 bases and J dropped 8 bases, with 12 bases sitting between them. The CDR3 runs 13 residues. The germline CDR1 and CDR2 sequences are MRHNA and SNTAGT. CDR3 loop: CASSDPSGGGYTF. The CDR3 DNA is TGTGCCAGCAGTGACCCGTCCGGCGGGGGCTACACCTTC.

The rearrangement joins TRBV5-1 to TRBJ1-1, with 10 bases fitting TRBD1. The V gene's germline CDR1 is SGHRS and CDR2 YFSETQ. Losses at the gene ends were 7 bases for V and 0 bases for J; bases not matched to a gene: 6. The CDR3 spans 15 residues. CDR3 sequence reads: CASGTGTGVNTEAFF. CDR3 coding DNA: TGCGCCAGCGGGACCGGGACAGGGGTGAACACTGAAGCTTTCTTT.

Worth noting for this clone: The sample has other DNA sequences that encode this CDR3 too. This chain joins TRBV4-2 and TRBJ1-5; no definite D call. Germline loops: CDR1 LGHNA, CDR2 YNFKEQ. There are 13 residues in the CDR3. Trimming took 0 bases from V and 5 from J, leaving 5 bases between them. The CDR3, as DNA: TGTGCCAGCAGCCAAGATCTCGATCAGCCCCAGCATTTT. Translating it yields CASSQDLDQPQHF.